This T cell receptor beta chain was sequenced during a study of T cell repertoires in cytomegalovirus infection. Background on the study: The public TCR beta signatures pointed to both CMV infection and matching HLA type. Study-wide results and limits: CMV carriers with the relevant HLA were identified by cumulative public TCR beta family frequency.

Comment on this clonotype: Its cognate antigen is unknown.

A single record per CDR3 protein comes from TCRdb applying MiXCR to the reads. The data contain hundreds of thousands of distinct CDR3 sequences, 20% to 25% of them singletons. Sequenced: CD8+ T cells from PBMCs. The TCR sequence derives from a human donor in good health (CMV status not recorded). Some clones in this sample may be carry-over from other donors' samples.

CDR3 nucleotide sequence: TGTGCCAGCAGTCTAATTCGGGGAATCGATGAGCAGTTCTTC. This gives the protein CASSLIRGIDEQFF. The rearrangement joins TRBV28 to TRBJ2-1, with a possible D match to TRBD2 (5 bases). Between the trimmed V and J ends, which lost 5 bases and 8 bases, there was a span of 16 bases. Germline lookup yields CDR1 MDHEN and CDR2 SYDVKM. CDR3 length: 14 residues.